This T cell receptor (beta chain) was sequenced during a study of regulatory dendritic cells for organ transplantation. Study-level results: Resting memory CD8+ T cells held the most alloreactive clonotypes.

The CDR3 runs 13 residues. Germline V gene lookup returns CDR1 SGHTA and CDR2 FQGNSA. Trimming shortened V by 5 bases and J by 5 bases, and 11 bases separated the two germline ends. Sorted subsets were CFSE-labeled and cultured 4 to 6 days with allogeneic dendritic cells. CD4+ or CD8+ T cells were sorted as naive CD45RA+ or memory CD45RO+. Concerning this clone: Antigen unknown.

The repertoire was sequenced with immunoSEQ multiplex PCR; TCRdb's copy has only in-frame clones and lacks some. The sample holds around 7,400 clones, 65% to 75% seen once. Sequenced material: memory CD4+ T cells from blood cultured with dendritic cells. Subset meaning: CD45RO+ memory T cells. The TCR was taken from a human donor in good health. The chain carries TRBV7-2 and TRBJ2-3, with no clear D. The CDR3 bases are TGTGCCAGCAGCCGATTAGTTGGAGATACGCAGTATTTT. It encodes CASSRLVGDTQYF.